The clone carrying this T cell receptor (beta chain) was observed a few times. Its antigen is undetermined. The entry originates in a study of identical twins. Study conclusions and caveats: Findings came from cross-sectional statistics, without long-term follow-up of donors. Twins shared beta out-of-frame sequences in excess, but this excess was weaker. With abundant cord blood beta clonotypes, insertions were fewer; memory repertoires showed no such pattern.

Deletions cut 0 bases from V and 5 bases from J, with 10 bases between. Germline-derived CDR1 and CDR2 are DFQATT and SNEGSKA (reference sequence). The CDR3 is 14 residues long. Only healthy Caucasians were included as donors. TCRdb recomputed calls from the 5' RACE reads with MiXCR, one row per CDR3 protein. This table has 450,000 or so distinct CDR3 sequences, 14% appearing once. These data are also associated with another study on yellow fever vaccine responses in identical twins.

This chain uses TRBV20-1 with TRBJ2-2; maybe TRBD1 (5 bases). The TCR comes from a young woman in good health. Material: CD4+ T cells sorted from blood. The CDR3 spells CSARDAGKTGELFF. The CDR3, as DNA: TGCAGTGCTAGAGATGCAGGGAAGACCGGGGAGCTGTTTTTT.